The TCR beta chain described here comes from a study of blood T cell repertoires in COVID-19. Across the whole study: Researchers got acute and convalescent COVID-19 samples from the United States, Italy and Spain. PBMCs, B-cell-depleted T cells, or T cells provided the cDNA or gDNA that made up the material.

This clone came up once. Original data processing: Reference gene primer amplification gave estimated nucleated cell counts. The method was immunoSEQ multiplex PCR; TCRdb's version includes in-frame clones alone and lacks a portion of them. The D gene and trimming were derived from the DNA, and the V and J assignments and clone size from that table. Found here are over 100,000 clones, around three quarters of them singletons; the top ten hold 3.5% to 5%. Trimming took off 5 bases at V and 4 bases at J, with 18 bases between the two ends. Per germline, CDR1 SNHLY and CDR2 FYNNEI. This CDR3 has 16 amino acids.

This clonotype was sampled from a human donor in a cohort sampled during active or convalescent COVID-19. The V gene is TRBV2, the J gene TRBJ1-3, with unresolved D. The sequenced sample consisted of peripheral blood. The CDR3 sequence: CASSPAQAIMGNTIYF. The CDR3 DNA sequence: TGTGCCAGCAGTCCGGCCCAGGCAATTATGGGAAACACCATATATTTT.